These 23 T cell receptor beta chains were all obtained from the same sample, sequenced in a study of T cells in Graves' hyperthyroidism and ophthalmopathy. TCR beta CDR3 sequences were amplified from RNA transcripts. HTBI primers were employed in a first-round RT-PCR of the TCR CDR3. TCRdb fed the multiplex PCR reads into MiXCR, producing one record per CDR3 protein. Of 730,000 or so distinct CDR3 sequences in the sample, 18% were seen once. Sample: blood. Receptors were obtained from a woman in her fifties or sixties with Graves' hyperthyroidism that later progressed to Graves' ophthalmopathy.

V gene TRBV5-4 combines with J gene TRBJ1-2; no clear D. The germline V gene encodes CDR1 SGHNT and CDR2 YYREEE (reference sequence). V lost 1 base to trimming and J lost 2 bases, with 9 bases between them. The CDR3 runs to 14 residues. CDR3 DNA: TGTGCCAGCAGCTTGAACCCAGAAAACTATGGCTACACCTTC. This codes for CASSLNPENYGYTF. Based on the CDR3 plus reference TRBV5-4 and TRBJ1-2, the full variable domain is ETGVTQSPTHLIKTRGQQVTLRCSSQSGHNTVSWYQQALGQGPQFIFQYYREEENGRGNFPPRFSGLQFPNYSSELNVNALELDDSALYLCASSLNPENYGYTFGSGTRLTVV.

This rearrangement joins TRBV7-9 to TRBJ2-2, with D possibly being TRBD1 (5 bases). V was cut by 5 bases and J by 1 base, with 11 bases left in between. CDR1 SEHNR and CDR2 FQNEAQ come from the germline V gene (reference sequence). The CDR3 runs 15 residues. CDR3 residues: CASSTTELNTGELFF. The CDR3 DNA reads TGTGCCAGCAGCACGACAGAGCTGAACACCGGGGAGCTGTTTTTT.

There are many counts of this clonotype. The genes are TRBV11-2 and TRBJ2-1, with 12 bases aligning to TRBD2. J was trimmed by 5 bases and V by 2 bases; bases with no gene match: 4. CDR1 is SGHAT and CDR2 is FQNNGV in the germline V gene. The CDR3 has 16 residues. This CDR3 is CASSLLAGGDHNEQFF. The CDR3 nucleotides are TGTGCCAGCAGCTTACTAGCGGGGGGGGACCACAATGAGCAGTTCTTC.

The chain joins TRBV6-2 or TRBV6-3 to TRBJ2-3; 7 nucleotides match TRBD2. Germline V gene sequence: CDR1 MNHEY, CDR2 SVGEGT. V lost 0 bases to trimming and J lost 6 bases; unmatched junction nucleotides: 12. CDR3 length: 17 amino acids. The CDR3 region has the DNA TGTGCCAGCAGTTACTCGACGAGCGGGGTCAGGGTTGATACGCAGTATTTT. Translating gives CASSYSTSGVRVDTQYF.

The chain carries TRBV10-1 and TRBJ2-1; 8 bases fit TRBD2. The germline CDR1 and CDR2 sequences are WNHNN and SYGVQD (reference sequence). The CDR3 spans 15 residues. The ends lost 5 bases at V and 2 bases at J; junction bases unmatched: 5. The CDR3 region is CASSRAGATYNEQFF. The CDR3 nucleotides are TGCGCCAGCAGTAGAGCGGGGGCTACCTACAATGAGCAGTTCTTC.

The chain combines TRBV7-9 with TRBJ2-1, with a possible D match to TRBD2 (5 bases). V was clipped by 5 bases and J by 5 bases, with 16 bases between them. Germline assignment: CDR1 SEHNR and CDR2 FQNEAQ (reference sequence). CDR3 size: 15 residues. The CDR3 sequence is CASSGIEGRNNEQFF. DNA of the CDR3: TGTGCCAGCAGCGGCATTGAGGGCAGAAACAATGAGCAGTTCTTC.

The chain has TRBV6-1 and TRBJ1-1; 8 bases are a match to TRBD1. The CDR3 spans 14 residues. Germline CDR1 MNHNS, CDR2 SASEGT. Germline trimming cut 5 bases from V and 5 bases from J; bases unmatched to any gene: 7. In nucleotides, the CDR3 is TGTGCCAGCAGTTTGGACAGGGCGGATACTGAAGCTTTCTTT. The encoded protein is CASSLDRADTEAFF.

This clonotype was picked up a small number of times. The chain carries TRBV6-8 and TRBJ2-1, with 8 bases fitting TRBD1. The CDR3 runs 14 residues. CDR1 is MNHGY and CDR2 is SAAAGT in the germline V gene. V gave up 5 bases and J gave up 2 bases; unmatched junction bases: 2. CDR3 sequence: CASSQTGAYNEQFF. In DNA form, the CDR3 reads TGTGCCAGCAGTCAGACAGGGGCCTACAATGAGCAGTTCTTC.

There are a few counts of this clonotype. This rearrangement joins TRBV11-2 to TRBJ2-1, with D perhaps TRBD1 or TRBD2 (5 bases each). Germline V gene lookup returns CDR1 SGHAT and CDR2 FQNNGV. The CDR3 is 20 residues long. Trimming took 5 bases from V and 0 from J, leaving 26 bases between them. Here the CDR3 reads CASSPNLGGGTPLSYNEQFF. CDR3 coding DNA: TGTGCCAGCAGCCCGAACCTAGGTGGGGGTACTCCGCTCTCCTACAATGAGCAGTTCTTC.

The chain recombines TRBV27 with TRBJ2-1; the match to TRBD2 covers 8 bases. V was clipped by 5 bases and J by 9 bases; unmatched bases: 12. CDR3 length equals 15 residues. Germline V gene data show CDR1 as MNHEY and CDR2 as SMNVEV (reference sequence). CDR3: CASSPPFGGAGEQFF. The CDR3 bases are TGTGCCAGCAGTCCCCCTTTCGGGGGGGCGGGTGAGCAGTTCTTC.

This clonotype was picked up a small number of times. A read error may produce the germline difference seen at one junction end. The chain links TRBV9 to TRBJ1-2; D is perhaps TRBD1 (6 bases). The CDR3 loop spans 13 amino acids. Per germline, CDR1 SGDLS and CDR2 YYNGEE. The CDR3 nucleotides read TGTGCCAGCACCGGAGAGAGCTATGGGGGCTGCACCTTC. As protein: CASTGESYGGCTF. The full variable domain, its missing parts supplied by reference TRBV9 and TRBJ1-2, is DSGVTQTPKHLITATGQRVTLRCSPRSGDLSVYWYQQSLDQGLQFLIQYYNGEERAKGNILERFSAQQFPDLHSELNLSSLELGDSALYFCASTGESYGGCTFGSGTRLTVV.

The DNA for the CDR3 is TGTGCCACCTTTCGAACCCACAGGGCACCTCATTCTAACTATGGCTACACCTTC. Its translation: CATFRTHRAPHSNYGYTF. This chain joins TRBV6-1 and TRBJ1-2, with D tentatively TRBD1 (6 bases). The CDR3 covers 18 residues. Germline V gene data show CDR1 as MNHNS and CDR2 as SASEGT. Trimming cost V 10 bases and J 0 bases, with 27 bases left between them.

The table lists this clonotype with a few counts. V gene TRBV6-1 combines with J gene TRBJ1-2, with D uncertain. The V end was cut by 2 bases, the J end by 4 bases, with 11 bases between. The CDR3 has 14 residues. CDR1 is MNHNS and CDR2 is SASEGT in the germline V gene. Here the CDR3 reads CASSESFGPYGYTF. CDR3 DNA: TGTGCCAGCAGTGAAAGTTTCGGACCCTATGGCTACACCTTC.

Remarks on this clonotype: The junction departs from germline at one end; a sequencing error may be responsible. The rearrangement joins TRBV18 to TRBJ2-1, with 9 bases aligning to TRBD2. The germline V gene encodes CDR1 KGHSH and CDR2 LQKENI. The CDR3 loop spans 17 amino acids. The CDR3 coding sequence is TGTGCCAGCTCGCCACAGCAGCGGGGGGTCTCGATTGGTGAGCAGTTCTTC. Protein product: CASSPQQRGVSIGEQFF.

This clonotype has a count of ten or more. The rearrangement links TRBV11-1 to TRBJ1-1; D ambiguous. The ends were cut back, 3 bases at V and 1 base at J, with 9 bases in the middle. CDR1 is SGHAT and CDR2 is FQDESV in the germline V gene (reference sequence). This CDR3 spans 14 amino acids. The CDR3 protein is CASSFYRQNTEAFF. The CDR3 DNA is TGTGCCAGCAGCTTCTACAGACAGAACACTGAAGCTTTCTTT. Using reference TRBV11-1 and TRBJ1-1 for the parts outside the CDR3, the full variable domain is EAEVAQSPRYKITEKSQAVAFWCDPISGHATLYWYRQILGQGPELLVQFQDESVVDDSQLPKDRFSAERLKGVDSTLKIQPAELGDSAMYLCASSFYRQNTEAFFGQGTRLTVV.

The chain combines TRBV5-1 with TRBJ2-6; D is possibly TRBD1 (5 bases). Germline CDR1 is SGHRS and CDR2 is YFSETQ. The CDR3 sequence is 16 residues long. V lost 4 bases to trimming and J lost 0 bases, with 11 bases between them. CDR3 in DNA: TGCGCCAGCAGCCCCGACAGCCACTCTGGGGCCAACGTCCTGACTTTC. The encoded protein is CASSPDSHSGANVLTF.

The chain combines TRBV11-2 with TRBJ2-5, with D possibly matching TRBD2 (8 bases). Germline CDR1 reads SGHAT; CDR2 reads FQNNGV. The CDR3 spans 15 residues. V shed 8 bases and J shed 1 base, with 17 bases lying between them. The CDR3 loop is CASSGRDRPQETQYF. CDR3 sequence (DNA): TGTGCCAGCTCCGGGAGGGACAGACCCCAAGAGACCCAGTACTTC.

This clonotype was detected only once. The chain recombines TRBV19 with TRBJ1-5, with D uncertain. The CDR3 covers 14 residues. V was cut by 3 bases and J by 6 bases, with 12 bases left in between. CDR1 and CDR2 (germline): LNHDA, SQIVND (reference sequence). The CDR3 region has the DNA TGTGCCAGTAGTATCCTCCAAGAGAGTCAGCCCCAGCATTTT. This translates into CASSILQESQPQHF.

This clonotype was recorded at least ten times. The gene calls are TRBV18 and TRBJ1-5; tentatively, D is TRBD1 (6 bases). The CDR3 runs 15 residues. V was pared by 3 bases and J by 3 bases, with 12 bases between. Germline CDR1 KGHSH, CDR2 LQKENI. CDR3 loop: CASSPIQGLNQPQHF. The CDR3 region has the DNA TGTGCCAGCTCACCGATACAGGGCCTCAATCAGCCCCAGCATTTT.

This clonotype was observed a few times. The chain joins TRBV9 to TRBJ2-3; unclear D gene. This CDR3 is built from 16 residues. V dropped 3 bases and J dropped 2 bases, with 16 bases sitting between them. Looked up from germline, CDR1 is SGDLS and CDR2 is YYNGEE. CDR3 amino acids: CASSGVLNSYTDTQYF. The DNA of the CDR3 is TGTGCCAGCAGCGGTGTACTCAACTCATACACAGATACGCAGTATTTT.

This clonotype occurred many times. V is TRBV11-2 and J is TRBJ1-1; no clear D. Trimming pared 3 bases from V and 4 bases from J, leaving 6 bases between. The germline gives CDR1 SGHAT, CDR2 FQNNGV. The CDR3 has 12 amino acids. The CDR3 bases are TGTGCCAGCAGCTTGCTAATCACTGAAGCTTTCTTT. This codes for CASSLLITEAFF.

This clonotype was observed many times. This chain's CDR3 is CASRGANYNEQFF. CDR3 sequence (DNA): TGTGCCAGCAGAGGGGCAAACTACAATGAGCAGTTCTTC. V gene TRBV5-6 combines with J gene TRBJ2-1, with a tentative D call TRBD1 (5 bases). The CDR3 totals 13 residues. Germline loops: CDR1 SGHDT, CDR2 YYEEEE. Trimming removed 5 bases from V and 3 bases from J, with 9 bases in between.

V usage is TRBV4-1 and J usage is TRBJ1-2; 9 bases line up with TRBD1. Germline V gives CDR1 MGHRA, CDR2 YSYEKL. Trimming at V came to 2 bases and at J to 1 base, leaving 5 bases not matched to a gene. This CDR3 comprises 16 residues. The CDR3 DNA is TGCGCCAGCAGCCAACCAACAGGGGGCCATAACTATGGCTACACCTTC. Its translation: CASSQPTGGHNYGYTF.